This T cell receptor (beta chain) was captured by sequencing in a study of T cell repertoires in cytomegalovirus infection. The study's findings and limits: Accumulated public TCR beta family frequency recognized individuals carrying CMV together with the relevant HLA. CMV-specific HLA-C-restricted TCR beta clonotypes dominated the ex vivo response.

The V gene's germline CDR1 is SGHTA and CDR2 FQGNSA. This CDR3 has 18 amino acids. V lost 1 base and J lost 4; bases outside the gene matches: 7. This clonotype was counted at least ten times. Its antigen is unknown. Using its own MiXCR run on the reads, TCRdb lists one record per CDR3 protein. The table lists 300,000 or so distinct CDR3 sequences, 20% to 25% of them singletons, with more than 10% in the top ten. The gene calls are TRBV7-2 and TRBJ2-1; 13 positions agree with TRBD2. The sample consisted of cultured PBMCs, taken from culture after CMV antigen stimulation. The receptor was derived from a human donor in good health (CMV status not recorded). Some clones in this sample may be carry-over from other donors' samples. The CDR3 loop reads CASSLGAGGLAGYNEQFF. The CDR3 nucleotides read TGTGCCAGCAGCTTAGGGGCGGGGGGACTAGCGGGGTACAATGAGCAGTTCTTC. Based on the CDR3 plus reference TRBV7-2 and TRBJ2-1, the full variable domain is GAGVSQSPSNKVTEKGKDVELRCDPISGHTALYWYRQSLGQGLEFLIYFQGNSAPDKSGLPSDRFSAERTGGSVSTLTIQRTQQEDSAVYLCASSLGAGGLAGYNEQFFGPGTRLTVL.